Listed here are 30 T cell receptor beta chains from one sample, sequenced in a study of type 1 and type 2 diabetes patients. The PCR template was genomic DNA. The TCR beta CDR3 region was amplified using 30 forward and 13 reverse primers. TCRdb recomputed calls from the multiplex PCR reads with MiXCR, one row per CDR3 protein. Found here are fewer than 300,000 distinct CDR3 sequences, around 47% of them singletons; the top ten hold roughly 13%. Sequencing input: peripheral blood mononuclear cells (PBMCs). These receptors all stem from a young man with type 2 diabetes.

This clonotype counts as medium-sized (0.01 to 0.1%). V is TRBV5-1 and J is TRBJ2-7; no firm D call. The CDR3 is made up of 13 amino acids. CDR1 and CDR2 from the germline V gene are SGHRS and YFSETQ. The germline V and J ends were trimmed by 0 bases and 5 bases, with 9 bases remaining between them. The CDR3 bases are TGCGCCAGCAGCTTGGGGGGTTGGGACGAGCAGTACTTC. The encoded protein is CASSLGGWDEQYF.

The chain combines TRBV4-1 with TRBJ2-7; D possibly corresponds to TRBD2 (6 bases). This CDR3 region has 16 residues. With 5 bases removed from V and 0 bases from J, the gap between germline ends came to 17 bases. Germline CDR1 is MGHRA and CDR2 is YSYEKL. The CDR3 bases are TGCGCCAGCAGCTACTCCGCCGCGGGGTTCTCCTACGAGCAGTACTTC. It codes for CASSYSAAGFSYEQYF.

The chain is built from TRBV14 and TRBJ2-5, with D possibly being TRBD1 or TRBD2 (6 bases each). This CDR3 is built from 17 residues. V lost 3 bases and J 5 bases, leaving 22 bases between the germline ends. Germline CDR1 SGHDN, CDR2 FVKESK. CDR3 protein: CASSQGGGDHRKETQYF. The CDR3 DNA follows: TGTGCCAGCAGCCAGGGGGGCGGCGACCATCGAAAGGAGACCCAGTACTTC.

The chain employs TRBV10-3 and TRBJ1-2; D is possibly TRBD1 (5 bases). V was cut by 3 bases and J by 4 bases, with 12 bases left in between. The CDR3 length is 14 residues. Germline V gives CDR1 ENHRY, CDR2 SYGVKD. For the CDR3, the DNA is TGTGCCATCAGTGACCCACGGGGGGGCTATGGCTACACCTTC. Its translation is CAISDPRGGYGYTF.

This clonotype showed up just a few times. J is TRBJ1-6 and V is TRBV12-3 or TRBV12-4; 7 nucleotides match TRBD1. This CDR3 has 19 amino acids. J lost 0 bases, V lost 6 bases, and 14 bases had no gene match. Written as DNA, the CDR3 is TGTGCCAGCAGCGGATACAGGGGTGGTTTTTTCTCCTATAATTCACCCCTCCACTTT. It yields the protein CASSGYRGGFFSYNSPLHF.

The chain links TRBV7-9 to TRBJ2-3, with 8 bases that match TRBD1. V shed 10 bases, J shed 5 bases, and the junction held 11 bases outside the gene matches. The CDR3 contains 14 residues. CDR1 and CDR2 (germline): SEHNR, FQNEAQ (reference sequence). The CDR3 nucleotides read TGTGCCACCACGGGGACAGGACGGAAAGATACGCAGTATTTT. This sequence encodes CATTGTGRKDTQYF.

The sample holds a few counts of this clonotype. The rearrangement joins TRBV15 to TRBJ2-7; 7 bases agree with TRBD1. V lost 0 bases, J lost 1 base, and 6 bases stayed unmatched. This CDR3 comprises 16 residues. The germline gives CDR1 LNHNV, CDR2 YYDKDF (reference sequence). The CDR3: CATSRDGGQRSYEQYF. The CDR3, as DNA: TGTGCCACCAGCAGAGATGGGGGACAGAGGTCCTACGAGCAGTACTTC.

The V call is TRBV20-1, the J call TRBJ1-5; 10 positions agree with TRBD1. The V segment lost 1 base and the J segment 6 bases; nucleotides outside the gene matches: 9. The CDR3 runs to 16 residues. The V gene's germline CDR1 is DFQATT and CDR2 SNEGSKA (reference sequence). CDR3 sequence (DNA): TGCAGTGCTAGAGTACCTAAGGGACAGGGGACTCAGCCCCAGCATTTT. It specifies CSARVPKGQGTQPQHF.

This clonotype was seen repeatedly, ten times or more. The chain uses TRBV2 and TRBJ2-7, with 9 bases fitting TRBD1. Germline CDR1 reads SNHLY; CDR2 reads FYNNEI. J gave up 3 bases and V 7 bases, and 7 bases lay outside the gene matches. This CDR3 has 14 amino acids. Written as DNA, the CDR3 is TGTGCCAGCACTGGACAGGGGCGGTACTACGAGCAGTACTTC. As protein: CASTGQGRYYEQYF.

This chain joins TRBV14 and TRBJ2-7, with 8 bases matching TRBD1. V was pared by 5 bases and J by 2 bases, with 8 bases of the junction left unmatched. Germline CDR1 is SGHDN and CDR2 is FVKESK. The CDR3 runs to 15 residues. DNA of the CDR3: TGTGCCAGCAGCGGCCCAGGGGGCTCAGCCTACGAGCAGTACTTC. This sequence encodes CASSGPGGSAYEQYF. Full variable domain (remainder filled in from reference TRBV14 and TRBJ2-7): EAGVTQFPSHSVIEKGQTVTLRCDPISGHDNLYWYRRVMGKEIKFLLHFVKESKQDESGMPNNRFLAERTGGTYSTLKVQPAELEDSGVYFCASSGPGGSAYEQYFGPGTRLTVT.

This chain joins TRBV24-1 and TRBJ2-5; no clear D gene. CDR1 KGHDR and CDR2 SFDVKD come from the germline V gene. The CDR3 is made up of 13 amino acids. Between the trimmed V and J ends, which lost 3 bases and 13 bases, there was a span of 17 bases. CDR3 bases: TGTGCCACCAGTGATCCGCACCCGAATCCACTGTACTTC. Its protein is CATSDPHPNPLYF.

A few counts support this clonotype. The rearrangement uses TRBV7-3 and TRBJ2-3, with TRBD2 identical over 12 bases. The CDR3 contains 16 residues. The germline CDR1 and CDR2 sequences are SGHTA and FQGTGA. With 5 bases clipped from V and 6 bases from J, the junction kept 9 bases outside the gene matches. The CDR3 nucleotides are TGTGCCAGCAGCCCCCGACTAGCGGGGGCAGGGGATACGCAGTATTTT. It yields the protein CASSPRLAGAGDTQYF.

The chain carries TRBV5-1 and TRBJ2-5; D possibly corresponds to TRBD2 (7 bases). The V end lost 0 bases, the J end lost 2 bases, and 14 bases lay between the germline ends. CDR1 SGHRS and CDR2 YFSETQ come from the germline V gene. CDR3 length: 16 amino acids. The DNA of the CDR3 is TGCGCCAGCAGCTTGGCGGGGGGCGTAGGTCAAGAGACCCAGTACTTC. This codes for CASSLAGGVGQETQYF. The full variable domain, rest sourced from reference TRBV5-1 and TRBJ2-5, is KAGVTQTPRYLIKTRGQQVTLSCSPISGHRSVSWYQQTPGQGLQFLFEYFSETQRNKGNFPGRFSGRQFSNSRSEMNVSTLELGDSALYLCASSLAGGVGQETQYFGPGTRLLVL.

As DNA, the CDR3 is TGCAGTGCTTCGTCGGACGGCGTAATCAATGAGCAGTTCTTC. As protein: CSASSDGVINEQFF. The chain employs TRBV20-1 and TRBJ2-5; D is unclear. The DNA end favors TRBJ2-1, so the J call may be wrong. Germline CDR1 and CDR2: DFQATT and SNEGSKA (reference sequence). The CDR3 extends over 14 amino acids.

In this sample, this clonotype turned up a few times. The chain has TRBV6-5 and TRBJ1-2, with 7 nucleotides matching TRBD1. The germline gives CDR1 MNHEY, CDR2 SVGAGI. The CDR3 is 14 residues long. V lost 6 bases and J lost 0; bases outside the gene matches: 4. CDR3 bases: TGTGCCAGCAGGGGGACAGCACCTAACTATGGCTACACCTTC. Protein product: CASRGTAPNYGYTF.

Concerning this clonotype itself: The junction does not match germline at one end; this may be a read error. J is TRBJ2-5 and V is TRBV7-9; D uncertain. This CDR3 is built from 14 residues. Germline V gene lookup returns CDR1 SEHNR and CDR2 FQNEAQ (reference sequence). The CDR3: CATSRDRQLGTQYF. DNA of the CDR3: TGTGCCACCAGCAGAGATAGGCAGTTGGGGACCCAGTACTTC.

There are a few counts of this clonotype. The V and J genes are TRBV7-3 and TRBJ1-1, with D possibly being TRBD1 (5 bases). Germline CDR1 SGHTA, CDR2 FQGTGA. The CDR3 extends over 13 amino acids. V was pared by 4 bases and J by 1 base, with 7 bases between. The CDR3 DNA is TGTGCCAGCAGCTATGGACAGAACACTGAAGCTTTCTTT. Encoded protein: CASSYGQNTEAFF. The complete variable domain, with remaining parts taken from reference TRBV7-3 and TRBJ1-1, reads GAGVSQTPSNKVTEKGKYVELRCDPISGHTALYWYRQSLGQGPEFLIYFQGTGAADDSGLPNDRFFAVRPEGSVSTLKIQRTERGDSAVYLCASSYGQNTEAFFGQGTRLTVV.

This chain links TRBV19 with TRBJ2-7, with 7 bases lining up with TRBD1. Losses at the gene ends were 9 bases for V and 5 bases for J; bases not matched to a gene: 13. The germline V gene has CDR1 LNHDA and CDR2 SQIVND (reference sequence). The CDR3 spans 14 residues. This chain's CDR3 is CASSPTGNFDEQYF. In DNA form, the CDR3 reads TGTGCCAGCAGCCCGACAGGGAATTTCGACGAGCAGTACTTC.

Turning to this clonotype: This may stem from a read error, because a much larger clone lies one nucleotide away. The J gene is TRBJ2-3, the V gene TRBV12-3 or TRBV12-4; D is unclear. The DNA matches TRBJ1-5 better at its end, which makes the J call doubtful. This CDR3 has 14 residues. CDR3 loop: CASSLLDLMDTQHF. The CDR3 region has the DNA TGTGCCAGCAGCCTGCTAGATCTTATGGATACGCAGCATTTT.

This clonotype has just a few counts. This chain links TRBV10-1 with TRBJ1-1; a possible D gene is TRBD1 (5 bases). Trimming removed 2 bases from V and 0 bases from J, with 19 bases in between. This CDR3 is 18 amino acids long. Germline CDR1 and CDR2: WNHNN and SYGVQD (reference sequence). The CDR3 DNA sequence: TGCGCCAGCAGTGAGCCGGGACGCGGGGAGGACATGAACACTGAAGCTTTCTTT. Encoded protein: CASSEPGRGEDMNTEAFF.

This clonotype came up once. The V gene is TRBV29-1, the J gene TRBJ2-7; D gene ambiguous. V lost 4 bases and J 0 bases, leaving 4 bases between the germline ends. Germline assignment: CDR1 SQVTM and CDR2 ANQGSEA. This CDR3 region has 11 residues. CDR3 bases: TGCAGCGTTGGGTGCTCCTACGAGCAGTACTTC. It specifies CSVGCSYEQYF.

The V call is TRBV15, the J call TRBJ2-2, with D uncertain. CDR1 and CDR2 from the germline V gene are LNHNV and YYDKDF (reference sequence). The CDR3 runs 17 residues. V lost 0 bases, J lost 2 bases, and 13 bases lay in between. This CDR3 is CATSRDHQDLNTGELFF. The CDR3, as DNA: TGTGCCACCAGCAGAGATCATCAGGACCTAAACACCGGGGAGCTGTTTTTT. Complete variable domain (other parts from reference TRBV15 and TRBJ2-2): DAMVIQNPRYQVTQFGKPVTLSCSQTLNHNVMYWYQQKSSQAPKLLFHYYDKDFNNEADTPDNFQSRRPNTSFCFLDIRSPGLGDTAMYLCATSRDHQDLNTGELFFGEGSRLTVL.

The rearrangement uses TRBV27 and TRBJ2-1; 10 nucleotides align to TRBD2. Germline CDR1 and CDR2: MNHEY and SMNVEV (reference sequence). Trimming took 3 bases from V and 5 from J; bases not matched to a gene: 7. The CDR3 has 16 residues. The CDR3 DNA sequence: TGTGCCAGCAGTTTCCGGACTAGCGGAAAAGACAATGAGCAGTTCTTC. Protein sequence: CASSFRTSGKDNEQFF.

The table lists this clonotype with many counts. The genes are TRBV15 and TRBJ2-7; 7 nucleotides agree with TRBD1. The germline V gene encodes CDR1 LNHNV and CDR2 YYDKDF (reference sequence). Trimming took 0 bases from V and 0 from J; bases not matched to a gene: 11. The CDR3 sequence is 18 residues long. The CDR3 sequence: CATSRDWSTGASSYEQYF. The CDR3 nucleotides are TGTGCCACCAGCAGAGATTGGTCAACAGGGGCCTCCTCCTACGAGCAGTACTTC.

The sample holds many counts of this clonotype. V gene TRBV10-1 combines with J gene TRBJ2-7; D is possibly TRBD2 (5 bases). This CDR3 has 12 residues. Germline CDR1 reads WNHNN; CDR2 reads SYGVQD (reference sequence). Between the trimmed V and J ends, which lost 3 bases and 3 bases, there was a span of 6 bases. This CDR3 is CASSEAVYEQYF. The CDR3 bases are TGCGCCAGCAGTGAAGCGGTCTACGAGCAGTACTTC.

This clonotype was seen a handful of times. J is TRBJ1-5 and V is TRBV2; D remains unclear. The CDR3 is made up of 12 amino acids. The V end lost 3 bases, the J end lost 1 base, and 1 base lay between the germline ends. Per germline, CDR1 SNHLY and CDR2 FYNNEI. CDR3 protein: CASSESNQPQHF. The CDR3 DNA follows: TGTGCCAGCAGTGAGAGCAATCAGCCCCAGCATTTT.

The chain links TRBV6-4 to TRBJ2-1; D unclear. Germline V CDR1 and CDR2: MRHNA, SNTAGT. This CDR3 has 15 amino acids. V shed 5 bases and J shed 0 bases, with 11 bases lying between them. In DNA form, the CDR3 reads TGTGCCAGCAGTTCCCGGCCGAGCTCCTACAATGAGCAGTTCTTC. Translated, it gives CASSSRPSSYNEQFF.

In its sample, this clonotype was seen a few times. This chain joins TRBV10-3 and TRBJ2-5; TRBD1 or TRBD2 may be the D gene (6 bases each). CDR3 length equals 14 residues. Trimming left V 3 bases short and J 5 bases short, with 13 bases between. Per the germline V gene, CDR1 is ENHRY and CDR2 is SYGVKD. CDR3 DNA: TGTGCCATCAGTGACCAGAGGGGGAGGGAGACCCAGTACTTC. It encodes CAISDQRGRETQYF.

At least ten counts were recorded for this clonotype. This chain connects TRBV7-2 to TRBJ2-5; D possibly corresponds to TRBD1 (6 bases). From germline, CDR1 is SGHTA and CDR2 FQGNSA. CDR3 length: 14 amino acids. V shed 2 bases and J shed 2 bases, with 9 bases lying between them. CDR3 sequence reads: CASSLRTAQETQYF. The CDR3 DNA reads as TGTGCCAGCAGCTTAAGGACAGCGCAAGAGACCCAGTACTTC.

In its sample, this clonotype was seen many times. The chain is built from TRBV7-8 and TRBJ2-7; D is possibly TRBD2 (5 bases). V lost 5 bases, J lost 2 bases, and 10 bases lay in between. CDR3 length: 13 amino acids. Germline V gives CDR1 SGHVS, CDR2 FQNEAQ. The CDR3 is CASSRRGTYEQYF. In DNA form, the CDR3 reads TGTGCCAGCAGCCGCAGAGGGACCTACGAGCAGTACTTC.